A single T cell receptor beta chain is shown here with its context. Its specificity is unknown. Sequenced by immunoSEQ multiplex PCR; TCRdb stores in-frame clones only, minus some. Of 55,000 to 65,000 clones detected, about 84% appear once; the ten largest clones hold roughly 3.6%. The time point: week 11, during vaccination. Mutant IDH1 20-mer peptide, at 300 ug, made up each vaccine dose, with topical imiquimod. The data belong to a study of a mutant IDH1 vaccine in newly diagnosed glioma. J lost 8 bases, V lost 5 bases, and 13 bases had no gene match. Per germline, CDR1 GTSNPN and CDR2 SVGIG (reference sequence). This CDR3 spans 14 amino acids.

The sequence came from a man aged 25 to 45 with glioma. Sequenced here: PBMCs, sampled from a glioma patient whose treatment included an IDH1 peptide vaccine. This sequence joins TRBV30 and TRBJ1-2, with 8 nucleotides matching TRBD1. CDR3 loop: CAWVEGTGYGGYTF. CDR3 nucleotide sequence: TGTGCCTGGGTGGAGGGGACAGGTTACGGCGGCTACACCTTC. The full variable domain, in which reference TRBV30 and TRBJ1-2 provide the parts outside the CDR3, is SQTIHQWPATLVQPVGSPLSLECTVEGTSNPNLYWYRQAAGRGLQLLFYSVGIGQISSEVPQNLSASRPQDRQFILSSKKLLLSDSGFYLCAWVEGTGYGGYTFGSGTRLTVV.